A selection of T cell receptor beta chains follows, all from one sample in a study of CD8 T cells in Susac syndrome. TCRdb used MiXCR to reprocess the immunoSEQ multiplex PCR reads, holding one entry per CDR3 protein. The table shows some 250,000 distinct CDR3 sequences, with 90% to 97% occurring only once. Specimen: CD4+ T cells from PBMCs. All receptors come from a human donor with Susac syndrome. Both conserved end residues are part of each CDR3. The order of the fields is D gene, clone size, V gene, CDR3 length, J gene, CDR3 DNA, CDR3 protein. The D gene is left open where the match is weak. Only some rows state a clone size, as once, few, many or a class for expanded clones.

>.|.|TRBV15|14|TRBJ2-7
TGTGCCACCAGCAGAGGACAGAATCACTACGAGCAGTACTTC
CATSRGQNHYEQYF
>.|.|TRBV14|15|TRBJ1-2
TGTGCCAGCAGCCAAGAGCCACGTCTCAACTATGGCTACACCTTC
CASSQEPRLNYGYTF
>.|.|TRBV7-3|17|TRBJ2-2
TGTGCCAGCAGCTTAATTCGCGATACCACGAACACCGGGGAGCTGTTTTTT
CASSLIRDTTNTGELFF
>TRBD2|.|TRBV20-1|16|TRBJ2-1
TGCAGTGCCGCCCACTCGCTAGCGGGGCTAGCGCGGGAGCAGTTCTTC
CSAAHSLAGLAREQFF
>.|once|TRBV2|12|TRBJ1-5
TGTGCCAGTACCCGGGACGGGGAGCCCCAGCATTTT
CASTRDGEPQHF
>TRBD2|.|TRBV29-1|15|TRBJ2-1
TGCAGCGTTCTCTCAGCGGGAGGGTTCAACAATGAGCAGTTCTTC
CSVLSAGGFNNEQFF
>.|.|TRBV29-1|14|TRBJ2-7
TGCAGCGTGGGGTCCCGCGGAGAGAGCTACGAGCAGTACTTC
CSVGSRGESYEQYF
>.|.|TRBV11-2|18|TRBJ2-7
TGTGCCAGCAGCTTAGTCGAGCCCCAGGGGCTAGGGGTCTACGAGCAGTACTTC
CASSLVEPQGLGVYEQYF
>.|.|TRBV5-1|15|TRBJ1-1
TGCGCCAGCAGCTTGGCCCCTGGATCGAACACTGAAGCTTTCTTT
CASSLAPGSNTEAFF
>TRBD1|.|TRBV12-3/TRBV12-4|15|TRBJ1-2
TGTGCCAGCAACCCCGACAGGGGCGTAAACTATGGCTACACCTTC
CASNPDRGVNYGYTF
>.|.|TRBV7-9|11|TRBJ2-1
TGTGCCAGCAGAGGGGCAAGTGAGCAGTTCTTC
CASRGASEQFF
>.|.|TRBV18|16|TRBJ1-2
TGTGCCAGCTCACCACCATACAGGGAGTCGAACTATGGCTACACCTTC
CASSPPYRESNYGYTF
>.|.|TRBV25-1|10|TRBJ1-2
TGTGCCAGCAGTGACCGTATCGCCACCTTC
CASSDRIATF
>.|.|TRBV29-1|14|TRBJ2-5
TGCAGCGTTGATGGGAGCAGGGAACAAGAGACCCAGTACTTC
CSVDGSREQETQYF
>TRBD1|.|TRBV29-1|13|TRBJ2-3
TGCAGCGTGCGGGGACAGGACGCGGGGTTGCAGTATTTT
CSVRGQDAGLQYF
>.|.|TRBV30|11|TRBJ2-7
TGTGCCTGGAGTGTTGGGGAGATACAGTACTTC
CAWSVGEIQYF
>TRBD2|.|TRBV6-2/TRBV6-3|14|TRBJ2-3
TGTGCCAGCAGTGATGCCGGGAGGACATATACGCAGTATTTT
CASSDAGRTYTQYF
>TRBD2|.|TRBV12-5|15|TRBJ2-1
TGTGCTAGTGGGTCCGGGACTACGCACCACAATGAGCAGTTCTTC
CASGSGTTHHNEQFF
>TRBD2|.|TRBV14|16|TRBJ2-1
TGTGCCAGCAGCCAAGGCTGGCGCGGGAGTAGGGATGAGCAGTTCTTC
CASSQGWRGSRDEQFF
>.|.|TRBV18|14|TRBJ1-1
TGTGCCAGCTCACCCCGGGGGGTAGGGACTGAAGCTTTCTTT
CASSPRGVGTEAFF
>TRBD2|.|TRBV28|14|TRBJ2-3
TGTGCCAGCAGTATCCCCCCGGGAGCGGGAGCTGAGTATTTT
CASSIPPGAGAEYF
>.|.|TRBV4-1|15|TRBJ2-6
TGCGCCAGCAGCCTCGCCCCCGCTGGGGCCAACGTCCTGACTTTC
CASSLAPAGANVLTF
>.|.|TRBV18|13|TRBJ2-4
TGTGCCAGCTCACCACGGGGGGCGGACATTCAGTACTTC
CASSPRGADIQYF
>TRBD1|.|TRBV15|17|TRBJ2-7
TGTGCCACCAGCAGAGAGGGTGGGACAGGCCGCCCCTACGAGCAGTACTTC
CATSREGGTGRPYEQYF
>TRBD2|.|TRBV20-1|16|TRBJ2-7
TGCAGTGCTAGAGGGGGGGCTAGCGGGAGGAAATACGAGCAGTACTTC
CSARGGASGRKYEQYF
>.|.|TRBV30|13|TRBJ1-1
TGTGCCTGGACCCCGGGACTATCGGGTGAAGCTTTCTTT
CAWTPGLSGEAFF
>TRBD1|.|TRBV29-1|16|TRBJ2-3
TGCAGCGTAGTCTACCGGGACAGGGGGCGCGTAGATACGCAGTATTTT
CSVVYRDRGRVDTQYF
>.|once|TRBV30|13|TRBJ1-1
TGTGCCTGGAGTGGGGATACGAACACTGAAGCTTTCTTT
CAWSGDTNTEAFF
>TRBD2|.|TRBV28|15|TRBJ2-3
TGTGCCAGCAGCTCCGGGACTAGCGGGCCGGATACGCAGTATTTT
CASSSGTSGPDTQYF
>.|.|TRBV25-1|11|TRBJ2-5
TGTGCCAGTAGTCGGGGAGAGACCCAGTACTTC
CASSRGETQYF
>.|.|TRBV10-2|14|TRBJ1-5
TGCGCCAGCAGTATCGACCTTAGCAATCAGCCCCAGCATTTT
CASSIDLSNQPQHF
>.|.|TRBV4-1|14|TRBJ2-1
TGCGCCAGCAGCCAAGAAATCCTGATCAATGAGCAGTTCTTC
CASSQEILINEQFF
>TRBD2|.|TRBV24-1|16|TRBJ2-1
TGTGCCACCAGTGATGCTAGCGGGGAGTCCTACAATGAGCAGTTCTTC
CATSDASGESYNEQFF
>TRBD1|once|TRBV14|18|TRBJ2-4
TGTGCCAGCAGCCAAGAAGGACAGGGCGGAGTAGCCAAAAACATTCAGTACTTC
CASSQEGQGGVAKNIQYF
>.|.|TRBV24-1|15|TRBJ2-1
TGTGCCACCAGTGAAACCCAGCGGGCCCACAATGAGCAGTTCTTC
CATSETQRAHNEQFF
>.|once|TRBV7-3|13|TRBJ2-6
TGTGCCAGCAGCTTATATGGGGCCAACGTCCTGACTTTC
CASSLYGANVLTF
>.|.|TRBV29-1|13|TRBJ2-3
TGCAGCTTACTCGCCAATGGTATTGATACGCAGTATTTT
CSLLANGIDTQYF
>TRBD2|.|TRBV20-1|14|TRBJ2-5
TGCAGTGCTTTAGCGGGAGGGCTTCAAGAGACCCAGTACTTC
CSALAGGLQETQYF
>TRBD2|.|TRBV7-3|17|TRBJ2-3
TGTGCCAGCAGCCCACGGGGGGTAGCGGGAGGGGCAGATACGCAGTATTTT
CASSPRGVAGGADTQYF